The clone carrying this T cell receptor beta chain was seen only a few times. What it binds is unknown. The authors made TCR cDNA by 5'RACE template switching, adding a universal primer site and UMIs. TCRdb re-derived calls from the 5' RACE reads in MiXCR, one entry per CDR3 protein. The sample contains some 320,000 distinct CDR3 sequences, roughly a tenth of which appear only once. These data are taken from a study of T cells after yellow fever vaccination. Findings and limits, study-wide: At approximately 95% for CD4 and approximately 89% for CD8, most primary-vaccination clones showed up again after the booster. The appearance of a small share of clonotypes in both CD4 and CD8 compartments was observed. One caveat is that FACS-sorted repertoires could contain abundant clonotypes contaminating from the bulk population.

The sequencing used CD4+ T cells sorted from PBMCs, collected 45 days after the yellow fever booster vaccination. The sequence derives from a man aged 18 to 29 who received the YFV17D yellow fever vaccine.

The CDR3 DNA is TGTGCCAGCAGTTACTCGGGAGGCACTCGGAGCTCCTACGAGCAGTACTTC. Its translation is CASSYSGGTRSSYEQYF. V is TRBV6-5 and J is TRBJ2-7; tentatively, D is TRBD2 (6 bases). The CDR3 covers 17 residues. The V end lost 0 bases, the J end lost 0 bases, and 15 bases lay between the germline ends. The germline gives CDR1 MNHEY, CDR2 SVGAGI.